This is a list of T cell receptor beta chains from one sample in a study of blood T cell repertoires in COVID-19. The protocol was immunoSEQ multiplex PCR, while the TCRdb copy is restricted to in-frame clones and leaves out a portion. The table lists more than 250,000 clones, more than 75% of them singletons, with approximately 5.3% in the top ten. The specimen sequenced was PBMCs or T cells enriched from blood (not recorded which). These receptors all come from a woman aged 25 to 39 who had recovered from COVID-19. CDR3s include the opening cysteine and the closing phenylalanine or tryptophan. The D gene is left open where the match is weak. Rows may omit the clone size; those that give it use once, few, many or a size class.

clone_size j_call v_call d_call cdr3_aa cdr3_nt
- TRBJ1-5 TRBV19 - CASTTGQGLNQPQHF TGTGCCAGTACGACCGGCCAGGGCCTCAATCAGCCCCAGCATTTT
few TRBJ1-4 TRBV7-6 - CASSGGAEKLFF TGTGCCAGCAGCGGGGGCGCTGAAAAACTGTTTTTT
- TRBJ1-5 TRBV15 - CATSGNRNQPQHF TGTGCCACCAGCGGTAACAGGAATCAGCCCCAGCATTTT
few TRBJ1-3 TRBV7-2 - CASSHGGTGNTIYF TGTGCCAGCAGCCATGGGGGGACTGGAAACACCATATATTTT
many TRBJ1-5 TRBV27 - CASSPVGGQPQHF TGTGCCAGCAGTCCCGTCGGGGGTCAGCCCCAGCATTTT
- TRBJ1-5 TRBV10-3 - CAISESGEPSNQPQHF TGTGCCATCAGTGAGTCAGGGGAACCGAGCAATCAGCCCCAGCATTTT
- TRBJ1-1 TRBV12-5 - CASGLVVGGTEAFF TGTGCTAGTGGTTTGGTAGTCGGGGGCACTGAAGCTTTCTTT
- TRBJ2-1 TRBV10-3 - CAISESRGIEQFF TGTGCCATCAGTGAGTCGCGAGGGATAGAGCAGTTCTTC
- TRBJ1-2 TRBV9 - CASSVRTAQYGYTF TGTGCCAGCAGCGTCCGGACAGCCCAATATGGCTACACCTTC
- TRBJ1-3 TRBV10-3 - CAINGGYSGNTIYF TGTGCCATCAACGGCGGTTACTCTGGAAACACCATATATTTT